This T cell receptor beta chain was identified during a study of blood T cell repertoires in COVID-19. The overall study: Spain, Italy and the United States supplied samples that represented acute and convalescent COVID-19. PBMCs, B-cell-depleted T cells, or T cells were the source of the cDNA or gDNA that made up the material.

The authors' processing: Reference gene primer amplification yielded estimated nucleated cell counts. TCRdb's table, derived via immunoSEQ multiplex PCR, lists solely in-frame clones and lacks some. That table supplies the V and J calls and clone size; D and trimming were determined from the DNA. The top ten clones hold 13% to 15% of a sample with about 47,000 clones, around four fifths of them seen once. The CDR3 length is 16 residues. The V gene end was trimmed by 0 bases and the J gene end by 9 bases; junction bases not matched to a gene: 11. Germline CDR1 and CDR2: SGHRS and YFSETQ. The chain has TRBV5-1 and TRBJ2-1, with TRBD2 identical over 8 bases. The sequenced sample consisted of peripheral blood. The clonotype comes from a human donor with acute or convalescent COVID-19. The donor label of this sample is uncertain. CDR3 loop: CASSLVTSGFKGEQFF. The CDR3 DNA reads TGCGCCAGCAGCTTGGTTACTAGCGGATTCAAGGGTGAGCAGTTCTTC.